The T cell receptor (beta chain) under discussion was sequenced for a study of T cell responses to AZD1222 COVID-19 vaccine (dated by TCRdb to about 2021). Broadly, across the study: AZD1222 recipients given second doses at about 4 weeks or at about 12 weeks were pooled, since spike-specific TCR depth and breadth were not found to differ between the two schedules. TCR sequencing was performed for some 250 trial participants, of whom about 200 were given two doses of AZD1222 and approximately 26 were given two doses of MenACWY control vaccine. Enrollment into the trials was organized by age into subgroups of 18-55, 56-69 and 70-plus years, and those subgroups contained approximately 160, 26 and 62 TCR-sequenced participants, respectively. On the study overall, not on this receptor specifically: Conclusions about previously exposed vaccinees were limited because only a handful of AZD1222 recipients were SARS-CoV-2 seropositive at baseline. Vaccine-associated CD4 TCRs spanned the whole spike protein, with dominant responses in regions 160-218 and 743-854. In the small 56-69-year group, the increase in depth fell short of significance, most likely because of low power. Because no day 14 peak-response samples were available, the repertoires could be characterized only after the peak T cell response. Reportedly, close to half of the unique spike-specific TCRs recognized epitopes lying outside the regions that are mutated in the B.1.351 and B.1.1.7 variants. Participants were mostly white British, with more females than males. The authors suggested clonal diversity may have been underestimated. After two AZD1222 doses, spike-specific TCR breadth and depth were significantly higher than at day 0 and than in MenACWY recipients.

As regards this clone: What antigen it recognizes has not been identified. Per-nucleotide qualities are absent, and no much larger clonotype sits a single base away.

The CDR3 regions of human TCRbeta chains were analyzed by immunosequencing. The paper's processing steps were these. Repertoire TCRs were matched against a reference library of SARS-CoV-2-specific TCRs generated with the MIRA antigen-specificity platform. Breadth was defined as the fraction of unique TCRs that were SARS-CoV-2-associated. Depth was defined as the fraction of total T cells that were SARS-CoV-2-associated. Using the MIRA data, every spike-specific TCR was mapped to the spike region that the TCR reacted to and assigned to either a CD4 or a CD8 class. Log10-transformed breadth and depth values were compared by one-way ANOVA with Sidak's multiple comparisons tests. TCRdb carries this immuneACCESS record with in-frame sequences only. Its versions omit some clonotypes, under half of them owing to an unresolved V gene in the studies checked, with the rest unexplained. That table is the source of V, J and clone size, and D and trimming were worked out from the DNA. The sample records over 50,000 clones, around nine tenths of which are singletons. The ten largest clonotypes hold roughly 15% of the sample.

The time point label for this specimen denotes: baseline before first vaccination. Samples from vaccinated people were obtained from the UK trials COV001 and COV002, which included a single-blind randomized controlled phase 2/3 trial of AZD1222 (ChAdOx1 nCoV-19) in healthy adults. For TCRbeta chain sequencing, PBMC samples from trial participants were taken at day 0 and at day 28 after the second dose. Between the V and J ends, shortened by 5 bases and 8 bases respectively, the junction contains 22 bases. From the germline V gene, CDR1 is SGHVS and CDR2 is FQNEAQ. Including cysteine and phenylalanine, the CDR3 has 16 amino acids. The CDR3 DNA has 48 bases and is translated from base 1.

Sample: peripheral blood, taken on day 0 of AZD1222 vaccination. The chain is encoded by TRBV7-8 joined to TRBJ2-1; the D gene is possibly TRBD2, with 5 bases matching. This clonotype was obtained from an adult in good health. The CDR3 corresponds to CASSAQEVSAYDEQFF. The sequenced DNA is TGTGCCAGCAGCGCGCAAGAAGTTAGCGCGTACGATGAGCAGTTCTTC.